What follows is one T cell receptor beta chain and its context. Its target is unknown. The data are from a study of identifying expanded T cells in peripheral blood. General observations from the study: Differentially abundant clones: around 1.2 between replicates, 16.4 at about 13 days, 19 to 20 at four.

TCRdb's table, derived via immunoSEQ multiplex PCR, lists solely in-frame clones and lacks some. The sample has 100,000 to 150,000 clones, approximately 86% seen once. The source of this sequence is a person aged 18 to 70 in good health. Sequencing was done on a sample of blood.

CDR3 in DNA: TGTGCCAGCAGTGAGGGGGCACTTGAGCAGTTCTTC. This gives the protein CASSEGALEQFF. The chain uses TRBV25-1 and TRBJ2-1; tentatively, D is TRBD1 (6 bases). CDR1 and CDR2 from the germline V gene are MGHDK and SYGVNS. The CDR3 covers 12 residues. The V gene lost 3 bases and the J gene lost 9 bases, with 9 bases spanning the gap.